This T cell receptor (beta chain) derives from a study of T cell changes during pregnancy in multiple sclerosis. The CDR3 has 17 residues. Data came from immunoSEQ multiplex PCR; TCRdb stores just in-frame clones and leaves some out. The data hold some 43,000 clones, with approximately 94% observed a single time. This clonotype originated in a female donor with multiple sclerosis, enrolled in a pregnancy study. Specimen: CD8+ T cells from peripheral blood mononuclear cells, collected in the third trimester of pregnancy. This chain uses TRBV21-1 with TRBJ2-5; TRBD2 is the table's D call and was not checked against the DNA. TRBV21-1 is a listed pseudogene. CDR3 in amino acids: CASTHRAGLAGKETQYF. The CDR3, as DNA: TGTGCCAGCACCCACAGGGCTGGACTAGCGGGAAAAGAGACCCAGTACTTC.